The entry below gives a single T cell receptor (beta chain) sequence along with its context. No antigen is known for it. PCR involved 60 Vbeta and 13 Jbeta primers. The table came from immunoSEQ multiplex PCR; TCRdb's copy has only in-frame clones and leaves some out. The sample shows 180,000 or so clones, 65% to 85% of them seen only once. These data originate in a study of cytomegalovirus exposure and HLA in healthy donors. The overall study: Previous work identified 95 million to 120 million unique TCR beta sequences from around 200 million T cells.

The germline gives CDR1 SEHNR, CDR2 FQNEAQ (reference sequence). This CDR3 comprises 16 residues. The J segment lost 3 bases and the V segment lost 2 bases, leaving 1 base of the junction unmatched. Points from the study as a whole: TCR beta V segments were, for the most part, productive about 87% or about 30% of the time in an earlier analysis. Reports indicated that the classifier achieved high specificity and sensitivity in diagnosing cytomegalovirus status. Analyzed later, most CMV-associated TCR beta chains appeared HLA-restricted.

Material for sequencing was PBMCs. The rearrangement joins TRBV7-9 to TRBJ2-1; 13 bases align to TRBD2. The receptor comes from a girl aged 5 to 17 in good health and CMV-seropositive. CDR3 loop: CASSLRTSGSYNEQFF. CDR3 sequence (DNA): TGTGCCAGCAGCTTAAGGACTAGCGGGAGCTACAATGAGCAGTTCTTC.